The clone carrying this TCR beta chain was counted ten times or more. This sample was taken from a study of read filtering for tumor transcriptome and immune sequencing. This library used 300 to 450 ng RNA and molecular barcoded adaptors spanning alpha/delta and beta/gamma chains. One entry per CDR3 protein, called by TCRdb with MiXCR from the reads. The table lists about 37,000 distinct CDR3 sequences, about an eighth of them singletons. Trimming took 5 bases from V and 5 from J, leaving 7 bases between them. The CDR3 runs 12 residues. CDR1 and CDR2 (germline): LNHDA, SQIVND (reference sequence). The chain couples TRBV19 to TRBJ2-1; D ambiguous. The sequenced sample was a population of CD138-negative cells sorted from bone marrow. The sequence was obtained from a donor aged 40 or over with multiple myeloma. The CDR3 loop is CASSQGNNEQFF. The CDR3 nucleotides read TGTGCCAGTAGTCAAGGCAACAATGAGCAGTTCTTC.